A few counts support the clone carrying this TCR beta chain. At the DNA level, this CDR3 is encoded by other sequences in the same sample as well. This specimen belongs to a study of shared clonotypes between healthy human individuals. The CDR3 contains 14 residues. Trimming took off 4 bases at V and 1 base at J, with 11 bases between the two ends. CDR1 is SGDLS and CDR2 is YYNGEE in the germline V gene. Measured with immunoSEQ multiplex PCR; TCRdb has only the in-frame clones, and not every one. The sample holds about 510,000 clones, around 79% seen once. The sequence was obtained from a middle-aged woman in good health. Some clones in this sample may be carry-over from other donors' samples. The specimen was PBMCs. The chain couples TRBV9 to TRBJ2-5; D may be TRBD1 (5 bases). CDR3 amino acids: CASSPQGIQETQYF. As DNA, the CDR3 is TGTGCCAGCAGCCCTCAGGGCATCCAAGAGACCCAGTACTTC.